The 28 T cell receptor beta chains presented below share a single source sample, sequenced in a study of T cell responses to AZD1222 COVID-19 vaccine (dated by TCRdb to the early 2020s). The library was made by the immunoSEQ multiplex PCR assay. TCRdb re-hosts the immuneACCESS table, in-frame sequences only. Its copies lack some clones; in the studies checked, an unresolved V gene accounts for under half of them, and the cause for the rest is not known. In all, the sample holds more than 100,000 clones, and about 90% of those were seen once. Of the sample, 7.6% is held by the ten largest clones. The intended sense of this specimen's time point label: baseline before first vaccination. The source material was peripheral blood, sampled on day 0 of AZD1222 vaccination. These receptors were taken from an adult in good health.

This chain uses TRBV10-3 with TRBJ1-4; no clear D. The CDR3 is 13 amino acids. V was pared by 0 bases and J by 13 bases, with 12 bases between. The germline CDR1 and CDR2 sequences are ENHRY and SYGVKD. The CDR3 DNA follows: TGTGCCATCAGTGAGTCGGCAAGATTTCTACTGTTTTTT. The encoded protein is CAISESARFLLFF.

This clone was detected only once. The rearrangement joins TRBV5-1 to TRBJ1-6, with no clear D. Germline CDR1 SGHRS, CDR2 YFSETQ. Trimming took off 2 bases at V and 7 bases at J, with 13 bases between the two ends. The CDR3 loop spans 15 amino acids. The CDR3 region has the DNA TGCGCCAGCAGCTTCAGTGTAGGAGGGAATTCACCCCTCCACTTT. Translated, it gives CASSFSVGGNSPLHF.

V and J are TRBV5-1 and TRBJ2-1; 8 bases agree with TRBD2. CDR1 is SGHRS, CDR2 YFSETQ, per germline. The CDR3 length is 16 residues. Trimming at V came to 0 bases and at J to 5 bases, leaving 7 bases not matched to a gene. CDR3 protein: CASSLDPGTRNNEQFF. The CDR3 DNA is TGCGCCAGCAGCTTGGACCCCGGGACTAGAAACAATGAGCAGTTCTTC.

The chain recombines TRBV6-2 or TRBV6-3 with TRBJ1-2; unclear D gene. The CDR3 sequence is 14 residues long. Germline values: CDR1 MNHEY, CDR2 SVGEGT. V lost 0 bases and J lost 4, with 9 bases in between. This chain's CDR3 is CASSYSSPVYGYTF. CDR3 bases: TGTGCCAGCAGTTACTCGTCACCGGTCTATGGCTACACCTTC.

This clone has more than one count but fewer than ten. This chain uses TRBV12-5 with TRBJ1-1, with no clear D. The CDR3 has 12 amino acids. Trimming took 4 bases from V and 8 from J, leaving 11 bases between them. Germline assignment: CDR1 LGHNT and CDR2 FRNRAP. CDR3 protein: CASGSRTFEAFF. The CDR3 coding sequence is TGTGCTAGTGGTTCCCGGACCTTCGAAGCTTTCTTT.

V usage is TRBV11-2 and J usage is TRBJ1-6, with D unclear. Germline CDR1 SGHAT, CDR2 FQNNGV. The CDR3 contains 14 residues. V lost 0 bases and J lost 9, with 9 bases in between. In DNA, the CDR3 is TGTGCCAGCAGCTTAGATCGAAACAGTTCACCCCTCCACTTT. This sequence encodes CASSLDRNSSPLHF.

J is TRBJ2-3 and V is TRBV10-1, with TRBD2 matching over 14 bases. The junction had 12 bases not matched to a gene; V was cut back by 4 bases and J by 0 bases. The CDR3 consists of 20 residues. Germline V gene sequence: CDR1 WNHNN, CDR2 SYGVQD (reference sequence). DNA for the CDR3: TGCGCCAGCAGTGCCACCCCGACTAGCGGGAGGGGATCTAGCACAGATACGCAGTATTTT. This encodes CASSATPTSGRGSSTDTQYF.

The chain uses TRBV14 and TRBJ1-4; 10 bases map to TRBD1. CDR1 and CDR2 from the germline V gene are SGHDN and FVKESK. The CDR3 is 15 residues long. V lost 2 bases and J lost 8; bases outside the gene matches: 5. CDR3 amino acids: CASSQRTGGREKLFF. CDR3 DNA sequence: TGTGCCAGCAGCCAAAGGACAGGGGGAAGAGAAAAACTGTTTTTT.

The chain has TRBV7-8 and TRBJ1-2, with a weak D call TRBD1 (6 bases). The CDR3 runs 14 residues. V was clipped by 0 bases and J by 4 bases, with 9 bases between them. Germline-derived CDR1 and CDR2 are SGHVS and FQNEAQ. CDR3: CASSLAGQPYGYTF. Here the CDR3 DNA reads TGTGCCAGCAGCTTAGCTGGACAGCCCTATGGCTACACCTTC. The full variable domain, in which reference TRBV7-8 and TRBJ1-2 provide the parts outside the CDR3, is GAGVSQSPRYKVAKRGQDVALRCDPISGHVSLFWYQQALGQGPEFLTYFQNEAQLDKSGLPSDRFFAERPEGSVSTLKIQRTQQEDSAVYLCASSLAGQPYGYTFGSGTRLTVV.

The CDR3 DNA is TGTGCCAGCAGTTCGGGACGCTACTATGGCTACACCTTC. Its protein product is CASSSGRYYGYTF. This sequence joins TRBV5-4 and TRBJ1-2; D perhaps matches TRBD1 (5 bases). CDR3 size: 13 residues. CDR1 and CDR2 from the germline V gene are SGHNT and YYREEE (reference sequence). Trimming stripped 5 bases from V and 3 bases from J, with 11 bases between.

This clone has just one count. The DNA for the CDR3 is TGTGCCAGCAGCTTAGCGGGCAGGGGGCAAGGTGGCTACACCTTC. The encoded protein is CASSLAGRGQGGYTF. The rearrangement links TRBV7-9 to TRBJ1-2; 8 nucleotides line up with TRBD1. J gave up 7 bases and V 0 bases, and 7 bases lay outside the gene matches. Germline loops: CDR1 SEHNR, CDR2 FQNEAQ (reference sequence). The CDR3 extends over 15 amino acids. Combining the CDR3 with reference TRBV7-9 and TRBJ1-2 gives the whole variable domain DTGVSQNPRHKITKRGQNVTFRCDPISEHNRLYWYRQTLGQGPEFLTYFQNEAQLEKSRLLSDRFSAERPKGSFSTLEIQRTEQGDSAMYLCASSLAGRGQGGYTFGSGTRLTVV.

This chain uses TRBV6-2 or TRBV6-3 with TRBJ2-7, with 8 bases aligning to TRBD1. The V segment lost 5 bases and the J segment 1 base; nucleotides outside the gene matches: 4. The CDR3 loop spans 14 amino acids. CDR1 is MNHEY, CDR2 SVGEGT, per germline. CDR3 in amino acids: CASSTRTGSYEQYF. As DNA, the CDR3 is TGTGCCAGCAGTACTAGGACAGGGTCCTACGAGCAGTACTTC.

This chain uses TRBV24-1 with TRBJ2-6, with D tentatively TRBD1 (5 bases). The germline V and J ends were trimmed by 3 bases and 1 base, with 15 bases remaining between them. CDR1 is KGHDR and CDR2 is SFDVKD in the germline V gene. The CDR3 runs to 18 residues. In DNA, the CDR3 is TGTGCCACCAGTGATCGAAACCTAAGGGGTTCTGGGGCCAACGTCCTGACTTTC. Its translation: CATSDRNLRGSGANVLTF.

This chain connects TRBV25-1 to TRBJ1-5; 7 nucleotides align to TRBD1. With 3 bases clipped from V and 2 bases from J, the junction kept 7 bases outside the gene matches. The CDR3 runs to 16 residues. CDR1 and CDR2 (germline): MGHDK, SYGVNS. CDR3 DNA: TGTGCCAGCAGTGACCGACAGGGTAGTGGCAATCAGCCCCAGCATTTT. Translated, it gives CASSDRQGSGNQPQHF.

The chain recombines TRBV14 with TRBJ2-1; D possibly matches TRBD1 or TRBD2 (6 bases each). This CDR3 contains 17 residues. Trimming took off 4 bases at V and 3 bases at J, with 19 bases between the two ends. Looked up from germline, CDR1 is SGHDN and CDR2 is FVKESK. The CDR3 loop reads CASSPRTAGGFYNEQFF. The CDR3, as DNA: TGTGCCAGCAGCCCTAGAACGGCCGGGGGCTTCTACAATGAGCAGTTCTTC.

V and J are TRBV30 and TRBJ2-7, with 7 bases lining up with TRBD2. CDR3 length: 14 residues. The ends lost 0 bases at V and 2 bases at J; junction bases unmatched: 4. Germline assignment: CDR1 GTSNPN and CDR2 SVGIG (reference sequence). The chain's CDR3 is CAWSVGGGAYEQYF. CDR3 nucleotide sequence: TGTGCCTGGAGTGTTGGCGGGGGAGCCTACGAGCAGTACTTC.

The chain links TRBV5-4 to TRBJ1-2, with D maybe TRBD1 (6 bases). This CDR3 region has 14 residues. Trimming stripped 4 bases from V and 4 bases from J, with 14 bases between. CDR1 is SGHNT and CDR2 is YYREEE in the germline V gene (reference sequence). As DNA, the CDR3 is TGTGCCAGCAGCCCGGAGTCAGGGGCCTATGGCTACACCTTC. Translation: CASSPESGAYGYTF.

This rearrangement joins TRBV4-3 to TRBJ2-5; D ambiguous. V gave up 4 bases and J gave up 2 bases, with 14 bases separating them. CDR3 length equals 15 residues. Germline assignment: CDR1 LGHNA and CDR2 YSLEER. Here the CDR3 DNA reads TGCGCCAGCAGCCCACTCCTAGACGGACAAGAGACCCAGTACTTC. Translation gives CASSPLLDGQETQYF.

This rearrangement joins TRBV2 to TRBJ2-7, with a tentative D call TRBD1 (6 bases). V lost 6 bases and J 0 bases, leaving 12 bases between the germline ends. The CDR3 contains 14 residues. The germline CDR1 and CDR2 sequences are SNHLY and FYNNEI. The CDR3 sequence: CASRQGVASYEQYF. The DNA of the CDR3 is TGTGCCAGCAGACAGGGAGTTGCCTCCTACGAGCAGTACTTC.

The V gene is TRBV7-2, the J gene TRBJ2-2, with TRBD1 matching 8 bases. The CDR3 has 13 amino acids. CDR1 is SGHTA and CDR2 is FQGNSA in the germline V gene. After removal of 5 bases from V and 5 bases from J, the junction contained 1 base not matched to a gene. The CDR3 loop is CASSDRGTGELFF. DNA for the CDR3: TGTGCCAGCAGCGACAGGGGTACCGGGGAGCTGTTTTTT.

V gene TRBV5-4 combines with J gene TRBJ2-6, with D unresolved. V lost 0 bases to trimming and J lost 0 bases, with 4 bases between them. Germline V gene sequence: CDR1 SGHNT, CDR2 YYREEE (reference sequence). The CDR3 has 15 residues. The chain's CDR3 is CASSLAGSGANVLTF. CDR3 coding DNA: TGTGCCAGCAGCTTGGCCGGCTCTGGGGCCAACGTCCTGACTTTC.

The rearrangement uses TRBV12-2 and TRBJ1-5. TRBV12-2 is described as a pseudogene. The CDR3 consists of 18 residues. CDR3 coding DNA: TGTGCAAGTCGCTTACGCCCTGATGGTGGGGGTGGGAATCAGCCCCAGCATTTT. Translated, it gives CASRLRPDGGGGNQPQHF.

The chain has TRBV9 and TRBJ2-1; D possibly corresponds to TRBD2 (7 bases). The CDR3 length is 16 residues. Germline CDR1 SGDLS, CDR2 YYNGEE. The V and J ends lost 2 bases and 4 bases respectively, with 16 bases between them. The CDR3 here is CASSVAGAPGYNEQFF. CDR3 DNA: TGTGCCAGCAGCGTGGCGGGGGCCCCGGGGTACAATGAGCAGTTCTTC.

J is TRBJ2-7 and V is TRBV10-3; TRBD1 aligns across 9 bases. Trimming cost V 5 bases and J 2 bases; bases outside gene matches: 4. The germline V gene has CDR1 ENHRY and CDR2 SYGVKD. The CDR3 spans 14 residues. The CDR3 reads CAISNRQGAYEQYF. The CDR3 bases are TGTGCCATCAGTAATAGACAGGGGGCCTACGAGCAGTACTTC.

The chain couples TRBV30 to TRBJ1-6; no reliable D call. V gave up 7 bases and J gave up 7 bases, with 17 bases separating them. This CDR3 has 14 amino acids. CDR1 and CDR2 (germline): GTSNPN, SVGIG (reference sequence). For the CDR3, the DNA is TGTGCCTCCAATAGTGGAGGGCGCAATTCACCCCTCCACTTT. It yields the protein CASNSGGRNSPLHF.

CDR3 sequence reads: CASSPRGQGGGEQFF. For the CDR3, the DNA is TGCGCCAGCAGCCCGAGGGGACAGGGGGGCGGTGAGCAGTTCTTC. The V and J genes are TRBV5-1 and TRBJ2-1; TRBD1 agrees at 11 bases. This CDR3 spans 15 amino acids. CDR1 SGHRS and CDR2 YFSETQ come from the germline V gene. The ends lost 4 bases at V and 9 bases at J; junction bases unmatched: 9.

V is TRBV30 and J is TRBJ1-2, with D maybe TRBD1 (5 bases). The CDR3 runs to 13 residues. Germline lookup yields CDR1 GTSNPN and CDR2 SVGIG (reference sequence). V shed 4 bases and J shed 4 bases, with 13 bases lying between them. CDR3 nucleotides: TGTGCCTGGAAAACGCGCAGGGCCTATGGCTACACCTTC. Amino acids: CAWKTRRAYGYTF.

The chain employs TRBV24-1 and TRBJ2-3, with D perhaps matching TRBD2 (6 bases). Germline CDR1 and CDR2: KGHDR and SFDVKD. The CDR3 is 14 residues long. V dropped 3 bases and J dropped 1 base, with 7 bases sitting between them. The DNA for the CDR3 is TGTGCCACCAGTGATACGGGGGGCACAGATACGCAGTATTTT. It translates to CATSDTGGTDTQYF.